This T cell receptor beta chain stems from a study of T-cell memory formation after mild COVID-19. Looking at the study overall: TCR clusters were mostly confined to one donor each. Findings and limits, study-wide: A subset of responding clones appeared in pre-infection memory, suggesting cross-reactive memory joined. Contracting CD8+ clones were enriched in EMRA, CD4+ mainly in CM and EM.

The TCR alpha and TCR beta cDNA libraries, bearing sample barcodes and UMIs, were generated by 5'RACE using constant-segment primers. TCRdb ran MiXCR on the 5' RACE reads and lists one entry per CDR3 protein. The sample records around 300,000 distinct CDR3 sequences, 13% being singletons. The CDR3 extends over 15 amino acids. Germline V gene data show CDR1 as SGHTA and CDR2 as FQGNSA. The V and J ends lost 4 bases and 2 bases respectively, with 14 bases between them. Worth noting for this clonotype: Its antigen is unidentified.

The sequence derives from a man aged 18 to 30 who had mild COVID-19 (a few samples of this study predate the infection). Cell type and time point are not known. The sequencing sample was made of PBMCs or a T cell subset sorted from them (not recorded which). The rearrangement joins TRBV7-2 to TRBJ2-5, with TRBD2 as a possible D gene (6 bases). CDR3: CASSSYGGIQETQYF. CDR3 in DNA: TGTGCCAGCAGCTCATACGGGGGAATACAAGAGACCCAGTACTTC.